This TCR beta chain was sequenced during a study of blood T cells in healthy people across ages. A second roughly 7 to 12 cycle PCR used barcoded and J-beta primers. MiXCR, run by TCRdb on the 5' RACE reads, gives a single entry per CDR3 protein. The sample includes fewer than 2 million distinct CDR3 sequences, approximately 39% of them seen just once. Overall study findings and caveats: PBMCs that were unsorted prevented a conclusive naive versus antigen-experienced comparison.

This clonotype was counted between two and nine times. What it binds is unknown. This CDR3 has 14 amino acids. V lost 1 base and J 6 bases, leaving 13 bases between the germline ends. From germline, CDR1 is SGHTA and CDR2 FQGNSA. The source of this sequence is a human donor in good health. Sequences were obtained from blood. The chain is built from TRBV7-2 and TRBJ2-7; D is perhaps TRBD2 (5 bases). The CDR3, as DNA: TGTGCCAGCAGCTTAGGGCTAGCTAACTCCGAGCAGTACTTC. Amino acid sequence: CASSLGLANSEQYF.